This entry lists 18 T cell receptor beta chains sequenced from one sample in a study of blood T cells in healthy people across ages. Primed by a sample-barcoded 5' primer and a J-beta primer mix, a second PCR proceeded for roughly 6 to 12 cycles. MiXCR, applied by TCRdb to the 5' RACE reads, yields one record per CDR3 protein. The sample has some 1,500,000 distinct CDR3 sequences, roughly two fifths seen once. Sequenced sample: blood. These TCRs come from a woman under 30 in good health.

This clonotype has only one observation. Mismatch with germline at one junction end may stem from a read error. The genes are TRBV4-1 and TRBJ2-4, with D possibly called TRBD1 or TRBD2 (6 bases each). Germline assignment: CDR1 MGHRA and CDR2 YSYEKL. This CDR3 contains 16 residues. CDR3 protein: CASSQDPGGLHNEQYF. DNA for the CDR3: TGCGCTAGCAGCCAAGACCCCGGGGGCCTTCACAATGAGCAGTACTTC.

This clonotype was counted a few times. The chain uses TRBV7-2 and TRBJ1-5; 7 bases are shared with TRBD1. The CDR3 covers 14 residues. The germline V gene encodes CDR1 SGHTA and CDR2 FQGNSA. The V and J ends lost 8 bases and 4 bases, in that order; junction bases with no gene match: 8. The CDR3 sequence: CASAGTAANQPQHF. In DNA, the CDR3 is TGTGCCAGCGCCGGGACAGCCGCAAATCAGCCCCAGCATTTT.

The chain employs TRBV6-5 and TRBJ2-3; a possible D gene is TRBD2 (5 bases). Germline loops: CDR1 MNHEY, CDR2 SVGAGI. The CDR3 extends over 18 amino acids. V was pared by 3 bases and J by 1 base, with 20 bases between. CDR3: CASSYSSSWRIRTDTQYF. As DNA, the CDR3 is TGTGCCAGCAGTTATTCTTCTAGCTGGAGGATCCGCACAGATACGCAGTATTTT.

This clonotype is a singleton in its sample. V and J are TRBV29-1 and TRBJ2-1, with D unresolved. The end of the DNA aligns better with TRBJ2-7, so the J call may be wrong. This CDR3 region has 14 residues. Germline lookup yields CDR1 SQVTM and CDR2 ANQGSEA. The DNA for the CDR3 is TGCAGCGTTGAATTCGGGCGCGCCTACAATGAGCAGTACTTC. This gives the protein CSVEFGRAYNEQYF.

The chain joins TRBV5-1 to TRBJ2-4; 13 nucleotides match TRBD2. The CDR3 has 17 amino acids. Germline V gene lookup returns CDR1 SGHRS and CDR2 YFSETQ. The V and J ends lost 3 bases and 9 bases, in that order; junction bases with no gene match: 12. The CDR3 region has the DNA TGCGCCAGCAGCTGGGGAACCGGGACTAGCGGGGCGGGCATTCAGTACTTC. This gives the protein CASSWGTGTSGAGIQYF. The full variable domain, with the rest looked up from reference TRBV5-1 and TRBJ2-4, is KAGVTQTPRYLIKTRGQQVTLSCSPISGHRSVSWYQQTPGQGLQFLFEYFSETQRNKGNFPGRFSGRQFSNSRSEMNVSTLELGDSALYLCASSWGTGTSGAGIQYFGAGTRLSVL.

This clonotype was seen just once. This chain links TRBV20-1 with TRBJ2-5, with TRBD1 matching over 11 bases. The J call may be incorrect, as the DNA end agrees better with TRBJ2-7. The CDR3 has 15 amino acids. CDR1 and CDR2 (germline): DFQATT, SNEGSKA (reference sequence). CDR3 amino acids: CSARSGQGASYEQYF. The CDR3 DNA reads TGCAGTGCTAGATCCGGACAGGGGGCCTCCTACGAGCAGTACTTC.

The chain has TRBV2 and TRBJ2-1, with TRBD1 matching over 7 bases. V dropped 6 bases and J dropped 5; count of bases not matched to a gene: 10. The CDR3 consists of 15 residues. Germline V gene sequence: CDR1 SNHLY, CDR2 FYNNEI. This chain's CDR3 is CASRSQGPPNNEQFF. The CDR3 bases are TGTGCCAGCAGATCACAGGGGCCCCCGAACAATGAGCAGTTCTTC.

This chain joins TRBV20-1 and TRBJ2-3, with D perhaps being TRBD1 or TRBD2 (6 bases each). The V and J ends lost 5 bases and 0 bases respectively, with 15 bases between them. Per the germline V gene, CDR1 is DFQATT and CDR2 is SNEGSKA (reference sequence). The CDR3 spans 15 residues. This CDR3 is CSASQGGPSTDTQYF. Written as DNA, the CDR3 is TGCAGTGCTTCCCAAGGGGGGCCTAGCACAGATACGCAGTATTTT.

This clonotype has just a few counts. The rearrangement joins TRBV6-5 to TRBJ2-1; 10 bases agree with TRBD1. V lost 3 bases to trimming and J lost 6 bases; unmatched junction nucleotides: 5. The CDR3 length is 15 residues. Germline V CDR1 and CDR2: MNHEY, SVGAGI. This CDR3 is CASSYFRTGGNEQFF. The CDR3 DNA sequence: TGTGCCAGCAGTTATTTTAGGACAGGGGGCAATGAGCAGTTCTTC.

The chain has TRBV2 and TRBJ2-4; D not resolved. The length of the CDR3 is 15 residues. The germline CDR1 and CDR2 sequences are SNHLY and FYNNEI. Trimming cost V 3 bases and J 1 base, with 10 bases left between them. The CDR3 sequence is CASSDMRLAKNIQYF. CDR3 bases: TGTGCCAGCAGTGACATGCGGTTGGCCAAAAACATTCAGTACTTC.

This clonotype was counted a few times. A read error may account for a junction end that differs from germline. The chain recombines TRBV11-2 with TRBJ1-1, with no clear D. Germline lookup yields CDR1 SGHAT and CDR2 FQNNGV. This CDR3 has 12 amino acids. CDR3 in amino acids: CASSWLNTEVFF. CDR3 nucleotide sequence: TGTGCCAGCAGCTGGCTCAACACTGAAGTTTTCTTT.

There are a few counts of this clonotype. In DNA form, the CDR3 reads TGTGCCAGCAGCTTCAGGGGGCGAGGGTTCCAGCATTTT. It is translated as CASSFRGRGFQHF. V and J are TRBV28 and TRBJ1-5, with 8 bases aligning to TRBD1. J was trimmed by 12 bases and V by 6 bases; bases with no gene match: 10. CDR3 length: 13 amino acids. Germline V gives CDR1 MDHEN, CDR2 SYDVKM.

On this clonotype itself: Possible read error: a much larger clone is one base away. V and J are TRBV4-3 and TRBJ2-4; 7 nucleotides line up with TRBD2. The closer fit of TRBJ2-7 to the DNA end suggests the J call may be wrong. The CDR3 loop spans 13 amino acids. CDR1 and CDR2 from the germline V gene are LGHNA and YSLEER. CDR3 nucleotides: TGCGCCTGCAGCATAGGACTAGCCTACGAGCAGTACTTC. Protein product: CACSIGLAYEQYF.

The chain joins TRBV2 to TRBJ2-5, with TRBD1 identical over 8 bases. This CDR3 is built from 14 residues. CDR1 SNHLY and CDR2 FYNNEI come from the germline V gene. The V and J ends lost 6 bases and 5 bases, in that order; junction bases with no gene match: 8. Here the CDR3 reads CASRKTGVRETQYF. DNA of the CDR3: TGTGCCAGCAGAAAGACAGGGGTCAGGGAGACCCAGTACTTC. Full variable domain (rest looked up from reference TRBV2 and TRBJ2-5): EPEVTQTPSHQVTQMGQEVILRCVPISNHLYFYWYRQILGQKVEFLVSFYNNEISEKSEIFDDQFSVERPDGSNFTLKIRSTKLEDSAMYFCASRKTGVRETQYFGPGTRLLVL.

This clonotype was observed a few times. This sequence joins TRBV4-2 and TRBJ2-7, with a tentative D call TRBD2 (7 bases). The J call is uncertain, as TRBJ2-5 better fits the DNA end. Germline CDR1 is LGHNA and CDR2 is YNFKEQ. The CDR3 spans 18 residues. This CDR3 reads CASSQDLLGGGSGETQYF. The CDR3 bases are TGTGCCAGCAGCCAAGATCTGTTAGGGGGAGGGAGTGGAGAGACCCAGTACTTC.

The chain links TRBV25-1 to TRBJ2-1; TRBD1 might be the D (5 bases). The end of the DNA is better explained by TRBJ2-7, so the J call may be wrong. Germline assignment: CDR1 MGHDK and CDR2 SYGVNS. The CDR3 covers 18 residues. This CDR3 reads CASSDPLGNWGSYNEQYF. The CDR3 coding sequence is TGTGCCAGCAGTGACCCGTTGGGAAACTGGGGCTCCTACAATGAGCAGTACTTC.

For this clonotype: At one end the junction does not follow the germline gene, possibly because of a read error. The CDR3 reads CASSPGSGGGDEQFF. Written as DNA, the CDR3 is TGTGCTAGCAGCCCCGGGAGCGGGGGAGGGGATGAGCAGTTCTTC. V and J are TRBV7-7 and TRBJ2-1, with 8 bases fitting TRBD2. Germline-derived CDR1 and CDR2 are SSHAT and FNYEAQ (reference sequence). The CDR3 length is 15 residues.

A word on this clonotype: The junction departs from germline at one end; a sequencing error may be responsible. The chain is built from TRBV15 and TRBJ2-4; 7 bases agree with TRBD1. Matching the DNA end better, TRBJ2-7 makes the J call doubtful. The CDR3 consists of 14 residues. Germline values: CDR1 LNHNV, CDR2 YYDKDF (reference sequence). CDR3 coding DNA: TGTGCCACCGGCAGAGTCCAGGGGGTCTACGAGCAGTACTTC. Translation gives CATGRVQGVYEQYF.